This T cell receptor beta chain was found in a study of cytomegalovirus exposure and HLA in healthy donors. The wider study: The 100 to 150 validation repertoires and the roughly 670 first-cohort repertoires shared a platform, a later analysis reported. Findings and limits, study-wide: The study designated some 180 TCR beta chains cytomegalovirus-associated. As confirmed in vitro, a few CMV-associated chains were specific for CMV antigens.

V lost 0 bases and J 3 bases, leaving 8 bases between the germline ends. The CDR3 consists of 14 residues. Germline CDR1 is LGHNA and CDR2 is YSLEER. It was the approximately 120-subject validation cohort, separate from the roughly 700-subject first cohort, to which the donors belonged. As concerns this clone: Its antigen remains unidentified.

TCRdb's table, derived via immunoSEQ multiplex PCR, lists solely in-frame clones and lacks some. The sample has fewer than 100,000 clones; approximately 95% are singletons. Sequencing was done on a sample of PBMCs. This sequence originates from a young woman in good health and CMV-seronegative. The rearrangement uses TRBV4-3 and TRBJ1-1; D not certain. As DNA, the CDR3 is TGCGCCAGCAGCCAAGATAAAGAGGACACTGAAGCTTTCTTT. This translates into CASSQDKEDTEAFF.